This TCR beta chain appears in the sequencing data of a study of cytomegalovirus exposure and HLA in healthy donors. In the study overall: Early release data held tens of millions of unique TCRs from HLA-typed donors.

Germline CDR1 reads SEHNR; CDR2 reads FQNEAQ (reference sequence). V was clipped by 6 bases and J by 6 bases; unmatched bases: 7. The length of the CDR3 is 13 residues. Study results and caveats: The study labeled more than 150 TCR beta chains cytomegalovirus-associated. Later analysis identified a missense DCLRE1C variant that was linked to TCR beta V- and J-gene trimming.

Details on this clone: Its target is not known.

Likely unrecorded immune exposures existed in these nominally healthy donors. With 60 Vbeta and 13 Jbeta primers, the PCR was carried out. Sequencing was performed with immunoSEQ multiplex PCR; in TCRdb, only in-frame clones are kept and a portion is missing. Seen here are roughly 190,000 clones, around 74% observed once, and the top ten hold about 1.4%. The sample comprised PBMCs. This receptor was identified in a girl aged 10 to 17 in good health and CMV-seropositive. The rearrangement joins TRBV7-9 to TRBJ2-7; 8 bases are shared with TRBD2. CDR3: CASRPTSAGEQYF. The CDR3 DNA follows: TGTGCCAGCAGACCGACTAGCGCAGGCGAGCAGTACTTC. Combining the CDR3 with reference TRBV7-9 and TRBJ2-7 gives the whole variable domain DTGVSQNPRHKITKRGQNVTFRCDPISEHNRLYWYRQTLGQGPEFLTYFQNEAQLEKSRLLSDRFSAERPKGSFSTLEIQRTEQGDSAMYLCASRPTSAGEQYFGPGTRLTVT.